The clone carrying this T cell receptor beta chain was seen repeatedly, ten times or more. What it binds is unknown. This entry belongs to a study of CD8 T cells in ankylosing spondylitis. TCRdb processed the 5' RACE reads anew with MiXCR; each CDR3 protein has one entry. Of roughly 350,000 distinct CDR3 sequences in the sample, approximately 8% were seen once. Study-level findings and limits: Seemingly characteristic of ankylosing spondylitis blood was a TCR beta motif consisting of fewer than 10 highly homologous variants.

Germline V gene data show CDR1 as ENHRY and CDR2 as SYGVKD. Trimming shortened V by 0 bases and J by 3 bases, and 8 bases separated the two germline ends. The CDR3 has 14 residues. The source is a male donor with ankylosing spondylitis. Sample: blood, either unsorted or a sorted T cell fraction (not recorded which). The chain recombines TRBV10-3 with TRBJ1-2; D ambiguous. The CDR3 DNA reads as TGTGCCATCAGTGAGTCGAGGGCGGACTATGGCTACACCTTC. Protein sequence: CAISESRADYGYTF.